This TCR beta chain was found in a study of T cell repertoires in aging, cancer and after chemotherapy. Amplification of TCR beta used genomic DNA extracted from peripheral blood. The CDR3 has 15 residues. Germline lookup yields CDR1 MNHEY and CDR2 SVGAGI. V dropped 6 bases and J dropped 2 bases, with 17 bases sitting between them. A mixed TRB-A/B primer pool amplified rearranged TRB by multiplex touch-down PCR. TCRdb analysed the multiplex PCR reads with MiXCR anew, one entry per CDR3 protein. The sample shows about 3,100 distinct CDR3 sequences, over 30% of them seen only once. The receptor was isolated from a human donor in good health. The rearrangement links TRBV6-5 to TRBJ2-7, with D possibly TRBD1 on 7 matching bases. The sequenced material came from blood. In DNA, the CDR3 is TGTGCCAGCAGCTTGGGGGGACAGCAACCCTACGAGCAGTACTTC. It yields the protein CASSLGGQQPYEQYF.